This entry is about one T cell receptor beta chain. This sample was taken from a study of blood T cells in healthy people across ages. A J-beta primer mix and a sample-barcoded 5' primer were used in a second PCR of about 7 to 12 cycles. TCRdb re-analysed the 5' RACE reads in MiXCR, keeping a single row per CDR3 protein. The table lists over a million distinct CDR3 sequences, under 30% of them singletons, with less than 0.85% in the top ten. Trimming removed 6 bases from V and 6 bases from J; junction bases left unmatched: 13. The CDR3 sequence is 16 residues long. Germline CDR1 MNHNS, CDR2 SASEGT. These sequences were also reported in another study, on T cells of mothers and their children. Per that study: Sample barcodes and 2-4 random nucleotides came from the second PCR's M1S primer.

This receptor was obtained from a girl aged 2-10 years in good health. Specimen: blood. This sequence joins TRBV6-1 and TRBJ2-3, with TRBD2 matching over 9 bases. The CDR3 spells CASRGLASVGRDTQYF. CDR3 DNA sequence: TGTGCCAGCAGGGGACTAGCAAGCGTTGGGAGGGATACGCAGTATTTT.